Listed below are T cell receptor beta chains from one sample, sequenced in a study of cytomegalovirus exposure and HLA in healthy donors. TCRdb keeps only in-frame clones here, not all; method: immunoSEQ multiplex PCR. The table lists around 150,000 clones, 96% of them singletons. Material: PBMCs. These receptors all come from a woman younger than 35 in good health and CMV-seronegative. CDR3s include the opening cysteine and the closing phenylalanine or tryptophan. A D gene is named only where the DNA matches it firmly. Only part of the rows carry a size: once, few, many, or a class if the clone is expanded.

size	V	J	D	DNA	CDR3
NA	TRBV5-1	TRBJ2-1	TRBD2	TGCGCCAGCACGCTGTTGCGGGGGGGCGTATATGAGCAGTTCTTC	CASTLLRGGVYEQFF
once	TRBV5-1	TRBJ2-1	NA	TGCGCCAGCAGCTTGGCCCCAGTAGGGGGCAATGAGCAGTTCTTC	CASSLAPVGGNEQFF
NA	TRBV6-5	TRBJ2-3	NA	TGTGCCAGCAGTCCGGGACTCTTGGGCACAGATACGCAGTATTTT	CASSPGLLGTDTQYF
NA	TRBV7-2	TRBJ1-4	NA	TGTGCCAGCAGCCCAGGCGGGGTAGGGCGGCTGTTTTTT	CASSPGGVGRLFF
NA	TRBV7-2	TRBJ2-1	NA	TGTGCCAGCAGCACCTCAGGCTACAATGAGCAGTTCTTC	CASSTSGYNEQFF
NA	TRBV7-8	TRBJ2-7	NA	TGTGCCAGCAGCTTAATCACGGGGAGCTCCTACGAGCAGTACTTC	CASSLITGSSYEQYF
once	TRBV2	TRBJ1-6	TRBD1	TGTGCCAGCAGTGCCACCGGACAGGGGTCCCGCTCCTATAATTCACCCCTCCACTTT	CASSATGQGSRSYNSPLHF
NA	TRBV2	TRBJ1-3	NA	TGTGCCAGCAGGGACCCCGAGGACATTGGAAACACCATATATTTT	CASRDPEDIGNTIYF
NA	TRBV7-9	TRBJ1-2	NA	TGTGCCAGCAGCTTAGCGGTCGGGTATGGCTACACCTTC	CASSLAVGYGYTF
once	TRBV6-5	TRBJ1-1	NA	TGTGCCAGCAACAGTGTGGGCATTAACACTGAAGCTTTCTTT	CASNSVGINTEAFF
NA	TRBV11-1	TRBJ2-2	TRBD2	TGTGCCAGCAGCTTCCTCGGGAGGGCGAACACCGGGGAGCTGTTTTTT	CASSFLGRANTGELFF
NA	TRBV7-6	TRBJ2-3	NA	TGTGCCAGCATCAGACTAGACAGCCGAGATACGCAGTATTTT	CASIRLDSRDTQYF
NA	TRBV18	TRBJ1-5	NA	TGTGCCAGCTCCATAAGCGAGGGCCTTCAGCCCCAGCATTTT	CASSISEGLQPQHF
once	TRBV4-2	TRBJ2-5	NA	TGTGCCAGCAGCCAAGCACAACAGACTACCCAAGAGACCCAGTACTTC	CASSQAQQTTQETQYF
NA	TRBV13	TRBJ1-5	NA	TGTGCCAGCAGCTTAGGCCAGAATCAGCCCCAGCATTTT	CASSLGQNQPQHF
once	TRBV19	TRBJ2-3	TRBD2	TGTGCCAGTAGTATCTCGACTAGCGGAAGCACAGATACGCAGTATTTT	CASSISTSGSTDTQYF
NA	TRBV7-2	TRBJ1-4	NA	TGTGCCAGCAGCCCTTCAGGGGTCGCTAATGAAAAACTGTTTTTT	CASSPSGVANEKLFF
NA	TRBV9	TRBJ1-5	NA	TGTGCCAGCAGCGTAGGGCTGGGCAATCAGCCCCAGCATTTT	CASSVGLGNQPQHF
NA	TRBV7-9	TRBJ1-2	NA	TGTGCCAGCAGCTTAGGCGGCAGCCGGAATAACTATGGCTACACCTTC	CASSLGGSRNNYGYTF
NA	TRBV19	TRBJ2-1	TRBD2	TGTGCCAGTAGTATTTTCAGGGGCGGGGGGTCCTATAAGAGCTCCTACAATGAGCAGTTCTTC	CASSIFRGGGSYKSSYNEQFF
NA	TRBV7-2	TRBJ1-2	TRBD1	TGTGCCAGCAGCAGGGCAGGGGGCGCCGGCTATGGCTACACCTTC	CASSRAGGAGYGYTF
once	TRBV7-6	TRBJ2-2	NA	TGTGCCAGCAGCAAAAGAGCCGCGAACACCGGGGAGCTGTTTTTT	CASSKRAANTGELFF
NA	TRBV2	TRBJ2-1	NA	TGTGCCAGCAGTGAAGTGGGCAGGAAGGATGAGCAGTTCTTC	CASSEVGRKDEQFF
NA	TRBV18	TRBJ2-7	TRBD1	TGTGCCAGCGCAGGGACAGGGGACCACGAGCAGTACTTC	CASAGTGDHEQYF
NA	TRBV19	TRBJ1-5	NA	TGTGCCAGTAGTATCGAGTTTTGGGGGGGAGTCCCTCCCCAGCATTTT	CASSIEFWGGVPPQHF
NA	TRBV5-1	TRBJ2-1	TRBD2	TGCGCCAGCAGCGGTATAGCGGGGGGGACCAATGAGCAGTTCTTC	CASSGIAGGTNEQFF
once	TRBV7-9	TRBJ2-7	NA	TGTGCCAGCAGCTTAGGGCGAGGTATTCCCTACGAGCAGTACTTC	CASSLGRGIPYEQYF
NA	TRBV25-1	TRBJ1-2	TRBD1	TGTGCCAGCACCACACCGGGACAGGGCTATGGCTACACCTTC	CASTTPGQGYGYTF
NA	TRBV6-5	TRBJ1-1	NA	TGTGCCAGCAGTTACGAAGGGGGTCCTTATTTCGAAGCTTTCTTT	CASSYEGGPYFEAFF
NA	TRBV19	TRBJ2-7	NA	TGTGCCAGTAGTATAGCCCCGGGTATTCTCCTCCACTTC	CASSIAPGILLHF
NA	TRBV2	TRBJ1-3	TRBD1	TGTGCCAGCAGACGACAGGGCGGTACTGGAAACACCATATATTTT	CASRRQGGTGNTIYF
NA	TRBV19	TRBJ2-1	TRBD2	TGTGCCAGTAGTACCATAGCGGGGGTTATCAACAATGAGCAGTTCTTC	CASSTIAGVINNEQFF
NA	TRBV4-3	TRBJ2-5	NA	TGCGCCAGCAGCCAGAGGAGTTACTATTCAGGGGCCGACCAAGAGACCCAGTACTTC	CASSQRSYYSGADQETQYF
NA	TRBV6-6	TRBJ1-1	TRBD1	TGTGCCAGCAGAGGGGGCCAGGAGATGAACACTGAAGCTTTCTTT	CASRGGQEMNTEAFF
NA	TRBV5-1	TRBJ1-2	TRBD1	TGCGCCAGCAGCTTGGAAGGCAGGGGGTGGGATGGCTACACCTTC	CASSLEGRGWDGYTF
few	TRBV6-5	TRBJ1-5	TRBD1	TGTGCCAGCAGTCCAGACAGGGGCCAGCCCCAGCATTTT	CASSPDRGQPQHF
NA	TRBV6-1	TRBJ2-5	NA	TGTGCCAGCAGTGCCTCGCGGGGCTCGGAAGAGACCCAGTACTTC	CASSASRGSEETQYF
NA	TRBV4-2	TRBJ2-6	NA	TGTGCCAGCAGCCAAGTCTCTACCTCTGGGGCCAACGTCCTGACTTTC	CASSQVSTSGANVLTF
NA	TRBV7-8	TRBJ1-2	TRBD1	TGTGCCAGCAGCGTTGCCGGGACAGGGACGCATGGCTACACCTTC	CASSVAGTGTHGYTF
NA	TRBV14	TRBJ2-1	NA	TGTGCCAGCAGCCAACTCAGCTACAATGAGCAGTTCTTC	CASSQLSYNEQFF
NA	TRBV18	TRBJ2-7	NA	TGTGCCAGCTCGTCAACTTCCCCCGGACAGTCCTACGAGCAGTACTTC	CASSSTSPGQSYEQYF
NA	TRBV14	TRBJ2-3	TRBD1	TGTGCCAGCAGCTTTCGACAGGGGGCATGGACAGATACGCAGTATTTT	CASSFRQGAWTDTQYF
NA	TRBV6-5	TRBJ1-6	TRBD1	TGTGCCAGCAGTTACGGGCAGGGGGCGGGTAATTCACCCCTCCACTTT	CASSYGQGAGNSPLHF
NA	TRBV6-5	TRBJ2-5	NA	TGTGCCAGCAGTTATTCGGAGGGCGGGGAGACCCAGTACTTC	CASSYSEGGETQYF
NA	TRBV5-1	TRBJ2-3	NA	TGCGCCAGCAGTCACTCTGAAGATACGCAGTATTTT	CASSHSEDTQYF
NA	TRBV7-2	TRBJ2-5	NA	TGTGCCAGCAGCACAGGGGGCCAAGCGGGGGAGCAAGAGACCCAGTACTTC	CASSTGGQAGEQETQYF
NA	TRBV7-9	TRBJ1-4	NA	TGTGCCAGCAGCTTTCTTACAGGCGCAACTAATGAAAAACTGTTTTTT	CASSFLTGATNEKLFF
NA	TRBV5-1	TRBJ2-2	TRBD2	TGCGCCAGCAGCTTCCGGGGGGCGAACACCGGGGAGCTGTTTTTT	CASSFRGANTGELFF
NA	TRBV7-2	TRBJ1-4	NA	TGTGCCAGCAGCTTTAACGGGATGGGCGAAAAACTGTTTTTT	CASSFNGMGEKLFF
NA	TRBV6-5	TRBJ2-7	NA	TGTGCCAGCGCACGGACAGTCAGCTCCTACGAGCAGTACTTC	CASARTVSSYEQYF